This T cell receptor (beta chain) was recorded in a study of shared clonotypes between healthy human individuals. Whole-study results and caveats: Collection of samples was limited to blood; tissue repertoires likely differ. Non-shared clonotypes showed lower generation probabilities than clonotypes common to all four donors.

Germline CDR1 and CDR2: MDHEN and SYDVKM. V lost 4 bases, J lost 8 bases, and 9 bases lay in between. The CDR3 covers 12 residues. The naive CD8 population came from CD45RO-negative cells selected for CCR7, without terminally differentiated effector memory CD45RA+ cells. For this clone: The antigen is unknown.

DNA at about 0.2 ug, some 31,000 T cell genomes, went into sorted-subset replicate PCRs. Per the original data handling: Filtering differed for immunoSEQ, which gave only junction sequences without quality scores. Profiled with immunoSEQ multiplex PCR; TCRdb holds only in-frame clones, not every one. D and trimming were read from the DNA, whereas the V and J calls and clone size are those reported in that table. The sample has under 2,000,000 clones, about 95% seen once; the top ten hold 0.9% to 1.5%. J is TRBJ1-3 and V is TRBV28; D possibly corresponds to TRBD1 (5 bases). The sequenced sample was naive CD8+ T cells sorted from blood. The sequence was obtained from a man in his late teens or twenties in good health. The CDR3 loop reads CASSSTEDTIYF. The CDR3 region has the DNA TGTGCCAGCAGTTCGACAGAAGACACCATATATTTT.